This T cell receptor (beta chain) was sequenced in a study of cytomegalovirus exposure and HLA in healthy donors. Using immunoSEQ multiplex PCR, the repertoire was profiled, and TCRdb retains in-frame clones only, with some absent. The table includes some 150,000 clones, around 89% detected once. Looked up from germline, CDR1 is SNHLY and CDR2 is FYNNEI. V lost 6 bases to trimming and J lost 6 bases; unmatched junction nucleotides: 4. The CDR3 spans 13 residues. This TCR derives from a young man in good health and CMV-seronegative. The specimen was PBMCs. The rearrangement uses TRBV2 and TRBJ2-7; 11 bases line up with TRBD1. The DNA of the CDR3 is TGTGCCAGCAGAGGGACAGGGGGAGGCGAGCAGTACTTC. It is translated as CASRGTGGGEQYF. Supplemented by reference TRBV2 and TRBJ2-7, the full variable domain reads EPEVTQTPSHQVTQMGQEVILRCVPISNHLYFYWYRQILGQKVEFLVSFYNNEISEKSEIFDDQFSVERPDGSNFTLKIRSTKLEDSAMYFCASRGTGGGEQYFGPGTRLTVT.